This T cell receptor beta chain was retrieved from a study of Ad26.COV2.S vaccination and SARS-CoV-2 variants. On the study more broadly: Trial arm assignment for the donor was COV1001 Ad26.COV2.S. Recipients of Ad26.COV2.S got it intramuscularly, once or twice 56 days apart.

The treatment was: some 20 received Ad26.COV2.S at low or high dose, single or two shots; roughly five received placebo; per-sample allocation not given. It was on day 63 after the first vaccine or placebo injection that samples were taken. Its platform was an Ad26 vector, and its expressed antigen was Wuhan-strain SARS-CoV-2 spike. Per the germline V gene, CDR1 is SGHRS and CDR2 is YFSETQ. Trimming took off 4 bases at V and 1 base at J, with 11 bases between the two ends. There are 14 residues in the CDR3. Details on this clone: Its specificity is unknown.

Libraries were prepared by immunoSEQ multiplex PCR; TCRdb keeps only in-frame clonotypes and omits some of them. The sample holds 350,000 to 400,000 clones, about nine tenths seen once. General study findings and limits: Total T cell responses, in the TCR breadth and depth analyses, may have been underestimated.

The origin of this receptor is a person aged 18-60 years who received the Ad26.COV2.S COVID-19 vaccine or a placebo. The rearrangement uses TRBV5-1 and TRBJ1-1; D remains unclear. Source: peripheral blood, taken in a trial of Ad26.COV2.S vaccine versus placebo. The CDR3 coding sequence is TGCGCCAGCAGCATCTTCGGGAGGAACACTGAAGCTTTCTTT. This sequence encodes CASSIFGRNTEAFF.